Listed below are T cell receptor beta chains from one sample, sequenced in a study of human T cells and chemical hapten exposure. MiXCR was run by TCRdb on the RACE reads, yielding one entry per CDR3 protein. The sample lists 50,000 or so distinct CDR3 sequences, roughly 4.2% occurring once. The sequencing sample was made of whole blood. The receptors were sampled from a human donor in good health. Some clones in this sample may be carry-over from other donors' samples. The CDR3 runs from the conserved cysteine through the conserved F or W. The D gene is left open where the match is weak. Clone size, where shown, is once, few, many, or a class for clones that have expanded.

>TRBD2|TRBV6-5|TRBJ2-7|.
TGTGCCACCACTCGGGCTAGCGGGATATACGAGCAGTACTTC
CATTRASGIYEQYF
>.|TRBV14|TRBJ1-4|many
TGTGCCAGCAGCCAAACTTCGGCCGGGAAAGAAAAACTGTTTTTT
CASSQTSAGKEKLFF
>.|TRBV18|TRBJ2-5|many
TGTGCCAGCTCACCCTTGGGTAGAGAGCAAGAGACCCAGTACTTC
CASSPLGREQETQYF
>.|TRBV20-1|TRBJ2-1|many
TGCAGTGCTAGAACGGGATCTTCCTACAATGAGCAGTTCTTC
CSARTGSSYNEQFF
>.|TRBV13|TRBJ1-1|.
TGTGCCAGCAGCTCATACTCCGCCTGGGGCACTGAAGCTTTCTTT
CASSSYSAWGTEAFF
>.|TRBV5-4|TRBJ1-1|.
TGTGCTACCAACAGCCGGGCGGGGACTGAAGCTTTCTTT
CATNSRAGTEAFF
>.|TRBV2|TRBJ2-2|.
TGTGCCAGCGTTGAGACAGGTACCGGGGAGCTGTTTTTT
CASVETGTGELFF
>TRBD2|TRBV10-3|TRBJ2-1|many
TGTGCCATCAGTTCGAGAGAAACTAGCGGGGAAGGGAACGAGCAGTTCTTC
CAISSRETSGEGNEQFF
>TRBD1|TRBV18|TRBJ1-6|few
TGTGCCAGCTCGCGACAGGGTGATAATTCACCCCTCCACTTT
CASSRQGDNSPLHF
>.|TRBV20-1|TRBJ2-3|.
TGCAGTGCTGCAAGGGGGGTGGGGGCCGATACGCAGTATTTT
CSAARGVGADTQYF
>.|TRBV28|TRBJ2-2|.
TGTGCCAGCAGTTTCTCGGAGGCGGCCGGGGAGCTGTTTTTT
CASSFSEAAGELFF